These 10 T cell receptor beta chains came from one sample sequenced in a study of blood T cell repertoires in COVID-19. Only in-frame clones appear in the TCRdb table, and some are missing; sequencing was by immunoSEQ multiplex PCR. Of more than 95,000 clones detected, 90% appear once; the ten largest clones hold 1.5% to 2%. The specimen was peripheral blood. The origin of the receptors is a man aged 60-69 years with acute or convalescent COVID-19.

The J gene is TRBJ1-3, the V gene TRBV19; 7 bases are a match to TRBD1. The germline CDR1 and CDR2 sequences are LNHDA and SQIVND (reference sequence). V was pared by 8 bases and J by 0 bases, with 4 bases of the junction left unmatched. The CDR3 sequence is 14 residues long. For the CDR3, the DNA is TGTGCCAGTGCCGGGACAGCCTCTGGAAACACCATATATTTT. Protein sequence: CASAGTASGNTIYF.

This clone appeared a few times. J is TRBJ2-1 and V is TRBV5-4; TRBD2 matches at 10 bases. CDR1 and CDR2 (germline): SGHNT, YYREEE (reference sequence). The CDR3 has 14 residues. J gave up 8 bases and V 4 bases, and 6 bases lay outside the gene matches. The CDR3 loop reads CASSERGGRDEQFF. The CDR3 DNA follows: TGTGCCAGCAGCGAGCGGGGGGGCAGAGATGAGCAGTTCTTC.

The CDR3 region is CASSLEGQPYGYTF. The CDR3 bases are TGTGCCAGCAGCTTAGAAGGACAGCCCTATGGCTACACCTTC. This chain uses TRBV7-2 with TRBJ1-2; D might be TRBD1 (6 bases). V was pared by 1 base and J by 4 bases, with 10 bases between. The CDR3 has 14 amino acids. CDR1 and CDR2 from the germline V gene are SGHTA and FQGNSA.

The J gene is TRBJ1-4, the V gene TRBV4-1; no definite D call. This CDR3 comprises 17 residues. Germline V gene data show CDR1 as MGHRA and CDR2 as YSYEKL. With 5 bases removed from V and 0 bases from J, the gap between germline ends came to 16 bases. CDR3 sequence reads: CASSTRAEMATNEKLFF. In DNA, the CDR3 is TGCGCCAGCAGCACCCGAGCCGAGATGGCAACTAATGAAAAACTGTTTTTT.

This chain connects TRBV5-4 to TRBJ2-1, with 13 bases lining up with TRBD2. The CDR3 covers 15 residues. V lost 4 bases to trimming and J lost 7 bases; unmatched junction nucleotides: 5. CDR1 is SGHNT, CDR2 YYREEE, per germline (reference sequence). CDR3 residues: CASSPGLAGANEQFF. DNA of the CDR3: TGTGCCAGCAGCCCCGGACTAGCGGGGGCTAATGAGCAGTTCTTC. The variable domain in full, with the rest retrieved from reference TRBV5-4 and TRBJ2-1, is ETGVTQSPTHLIKTRGQQVTLRCSSQSGHNTVSWYQQALGQGPQFIFQYYREEENGRGNFPPRFSGLQFPNYSSELNVNALELDDSALYLCASSPGLAGANEQFFGPGTRLTVL.

The chain carries TRBV10-3 and TRBJ1-2, with a tentative D call TRBD1 (6 bases). Germline CDR1 and CDR2: ENHRY and SYGVKD. The CDR3 spans 14 residues. V was pared by 4 bases and J by 2 bases, with 11 bases between. CDR3 nucleotides: TGTGCCATCAGTGTTAGGACAGACAACTATGGCTACACCTTC. Translated, it gives CAISVRTDNYGYTF.

V and J are TRBV5-1 and TRBJ1-1, with D tentatively TRBD1 (5 bases). The CDR3 has 13 amino acids. CDR1 is SGHRS, CDR2 YFSETQ, per germline. V dropped 7 bases and J dropped 4 bases, with 14 bases sitting between them. The CDR3 protein is CASGEMGGTEAFF. The CDR3 nucleotides read TGCGCCAGCGGCGAGATGGGGGGCACTGAAGCTTTCTTT.

The chain has TRBV6-5 and TRBJ2-3; 12 nucleotides match TRBD2. This CDR3 has 15 residues. V dropped 6 bases and J dropped 1; count of bases not matched to a gene: 2. Germline V CDR1 and CDR2: MNHEY, SVGAGI. The CDR3 spells CASRRLAGGTDTQYF. The CDR3 region has the DNA TGTGCCAGCAGGAGACTAGCGGGGGGCACAGATACGCAGTATTTT.

This clone showed up just once. This rearrangement joins TRBV6-5 to TRBJ1-2; D is unresolved. The length of the CDR3 is 13 residues. Trimming shortened V by 0 bases and J by 2 bases, and 4 bases separated the two germline ends. Germline V gene lookup returns CDR1 MNHEY and CDR2 SVGAGI. The chain's CDR3 is CASSYSGNYGYTF. The CDR3 coding sequence is TGTGCCAGCAGTTACTCTGGCAACTATGGCTACACCTTC.

This rearrangement joins TRBV2 to TRBJ1-6; D is possibly TRBD1 (6 bases). The germline V gene encodes CDR1 SNHLY and CDR2 FYNNEI. V lost 3 bases to trimming and J lost 7 bases, with 13 bases between them. The CDR3 covers 15 residues. CDR3 nucleotides: TGTGCCAGCAGTGAGCAGACAGGTTGGAATTCACCCCTCCACTTT. It specifies CASSEQTGWNSPLHF.